Below, 6 T cell receptor beta chains from the same sample are listed, as sequenced in a study of OX40 agonist ivuxolimab in advanced cancers. TCRdb's table, derived via immunoSEQ multiplex PCR, lists solely in-frame clones and lacks some. The data show fewer than 80,000 clones, roughly 87% seen once. Source: CD4+ or CD8+ T cells sorted from blood, taken in a trial of the OX40 agonist ivuxolimab. These receptors came from an adult with an advanced solid tumor such as melanoma, head and neck, liver or kidney cancer.

By share, this clone counts as medium-sized (0.01 to 0.1%). The chain employs TRBV15 and TRBJ2-2; 9 bases are shared with TRBD2. Germline values: CDR1 LNHNV, CDR2 YYDKDF (reference sequence). This CDR3 contains 15 residues. The trim removed 4 bases at V and 5 bases at J, leaving 5 bases unmatched. The CDR3 here is CATSIPLAGTGELFF. DNA of the CDR3: TGTGCCACCAGCATCCCCCTAGCGGGAACCGGGGAGCTGTTTTTT.

This chain joins TRBV11-2 and TRBJ1-5; weak D call: TRBD1 (5 bases). Germline loops: CDR1 SGHAT, CDR2 FQNNGV. The CDR3 contains 13 residues. Trimming shortened V by 3 bases and J by 4 bases, and 7 bases separated the two germline ends. CDR3 loop: CASSLQGNQPQHF. The CDR3 DNA reads TGTGCCAGCAGCTTGCAGGGAAATCAGCCCCAGCATTTT.

The rearrangement uses TRBV28 and TRBJ1-5; D not resolved. CDR1 is MDHEN and CDR2 is SYDVKM in the germline V gene. V lost 5 bases, J lost 7 bases, and 12 bases lay in between. The CDR3 runs 13 residues. CDR3 sequence reads: CASSKNFQQPQHF. Written as DNA, the CDR3 is TGTGCCAGCAGTAAAAACTTCCAACAGCCCCAGCATTTT.

The chain has TRBV27 and TRBJ2-1; 12 bases match TRBD2. The V gene end was trimmed by 0 bases and the J gene end by 1 base; junction bases not matched to a gene: 10. This CDR3 contains 20 residues. Germline assignment: CDR1 MNHEY and CDR2 SMNVEV (reference sequence). In nucleotides, the CDR3 is TGTGCCAGCAGTTTATCTCCTAGCGGGAGGGCCGTAGGTTCCTACAATGAGCAGTTCTTC. Translating it yields CASSLSPSGRAVGSYNEQFF.

This clone appeared once. This chain uses TRBV10-3 with TRBJ2-7, with a tentative D call TRBD2 (6 bases). Germline values: CDR1 ENHRY, CDR2 SYGVKD. Trimming left V 4 bases short and J 5 bases short, with 18 bases between. The CDR3 runs 15 residues. CDR3 protein: CAISGRDSITNEQYF. For the CDR3, the DNA is TGTGCCATCAGTGGCCGGGACTCAATTACGAACGAGCAGTACTTC.

The J gene is TRBJ2-2, the V gene TRBV7-7, with D uncertain. Trimming stripped 1 base from V and 5 bases from J, with 11 bases between. This CDR3 region has 15 residues. Germline CDR1 is SSHAT and CDR2 is FNYEAQ (reference sequence). The CDR3 spells CASSLGSLGTGELFF. In DNA form, the CDR3 reads TGTGCCAGCAGCTTAGGGAGCTTGGGGACCGGGGAGCTGTTTTTT.